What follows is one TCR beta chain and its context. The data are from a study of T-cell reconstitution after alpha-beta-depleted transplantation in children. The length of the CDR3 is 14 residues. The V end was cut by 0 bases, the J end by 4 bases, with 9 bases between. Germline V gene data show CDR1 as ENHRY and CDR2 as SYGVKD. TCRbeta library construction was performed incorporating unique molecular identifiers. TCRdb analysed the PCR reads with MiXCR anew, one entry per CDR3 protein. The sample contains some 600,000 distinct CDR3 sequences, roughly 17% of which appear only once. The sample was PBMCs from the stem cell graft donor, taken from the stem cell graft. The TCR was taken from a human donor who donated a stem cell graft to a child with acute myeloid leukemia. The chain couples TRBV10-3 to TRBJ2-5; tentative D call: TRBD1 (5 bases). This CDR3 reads CAISESDISETQYF. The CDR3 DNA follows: TGTGCCATCAGTGAGTCGGACATCTCAGAGACCCAGTACTTC.